These 16 T cell receptor beta chains were all obtained from the same sample, sequenced in a study of T cell responses to AZD1222 COVID-19 vaccine. Clones were read by immunoSEQ multiplex PCR, and TCRdb kept only the in-frame ones, dropping some. The data show about 120,000 clones, approximately 86% seen once. The specimen comprised peripheral blood, sampled on day 0 of AZD1222 vaccination. All receptors come from an adult in good health.

V gene TRBV5-8 combines with J gene TRBJ2-6; weak D call: TRBD1 (5 bases). Trimming stripped 5 bases from V and 0 bases from J, with 9 bases between. CDR3 length: 15 amino acids. Germline V gene data show CDR1 as SGHTS and CDR2 as YDEGEE. The CDR3 loop is CASSSTGSGANVLTF. CDR3 in DNA: TGTGCCAGCAGTTCCACAGGCTCTGGGGCCAACGTCCTGACTTTC. The whole variable domain, filled in from reference TRBV5-8 and TRBJ2-6, reads EAGVTQSPTHLIKTRGQQATLRCSPISGHTSVYWYQQALGLGLQFLLWYDEGEERNRGNFPPRFSGRQFPNYSSELNVNALELEDSALYLCASSSTGSGANVLTFGAGSRLTVL.

J is TRBJ2-5 and V is TRBV28, with TRBD2 matching 12 bases. This CDR3 is built from 15 residues. The trim removed 4 bases at V and 2 bases at J, leaving 2 bases unmatched. Per germline, CDR1 MDHEN and CDR2 SYDVKM. This CDR3 reads CASSSGLAGQETQYF. DNA of the CDR3: TGTGCCAGCAGTTCAGGACTAGCGGGGCAAGAGACCCAGTACTTC.

V and J are TRBV6-1 and TRBJ2-7, with D unclear. Deletions cut 4 bases from V and 2 bases from J, with 18 bases between. The CDR3 is made up of 16 amino acids. Germline V CDR1 and CDR2: MNHNS, SASEGT. The CDR3 DNA reads as TGTGCCAGCAGTGTAGAGACCGGCAGGATGACCTACGAGCAGTACTTC. Protein: CASSVETGRMTYEQYF.

This clone has only a few counts. The genes are TRBV27 and TRBJ1-1; D gene unclear. CDR1 MNHEY and CDR2 SMNVEV come from the germline V gene (reference sequence). The V gene lost 5 bases and the J gene lost 0 bases, with 16 bases spanning the gap. CDR3 size: 16 residues. Written as DNA, the CDR3 is TGTGCCAGCAGTACCGCTGGAAGAGGGCTGAACACTGAAGCTTTCTTT. This translates into CASSTAGRGLNTEAFF.

The CDR3 reads CASSSKQGTGSYEQYF. The CDR3 coding sequence is TGTGCCAGCAGCTCCAAGCAGGGGACAGGTTCCTACGAGCAGTACTTC. The chain has TRBV21-1 and TRBJ2-7; the table assigns TRBD1, which was not confirmed against the DNA. TRBV21-1 is termed a pseudogene. The CDR3 consists of 16 residues.

This chain links TRBV7-2 with TRBJ1-2, with TRBD1 matching 8 bases. The CDR3 has 18 amino acids. Trimming removed 4 bases from V and 4 bases from J; junction bases left unmatched: 17. From germline, CDR1 is SGHTA and CDR2 FQGNSA. This CDR3 is CASSSSKTGTGGGYGYTF. The CDR3 DNA reads TGTGCCAGCAGCTCGTCTAAAACCGGGACAGGAGGGGGCTATGGCTACACCTTC.

The gene calls are TRBV5-1 and TRBJ2-2; 7 bases match TRBD2. The ends lost 0 bases at V and 2 bases at J; junction bases unmatched: 10. The CDR3 has 18 residues. In germline, CDR1 is SGHRS, CDR2 YFSETQ. CDR3: CASSLAAGFSTNTGELFF. DNA of the CDR3: TGCGCCAGCAGCTTGGCAGCGGGGTTTTCGACTAACACCGGGGAGCTGTTTTTT.

The chain couples TRBV5-1 to TRBJ2-7; TRBD1 agrees at 10 bases. Looked up from germline, CDR1 is SGHRS and CDR2 is YFSETQ. CDR3 length equals 17 residues. V was pared by 5 bases and J by 2 bases, with 13 bases of the junction left unmatched. For the CDR3, the DNA is TGCGCCAGCAGGGGAGGTTGGGCCGGGACAGGGGCCTACGAGCAGTACTTC. Encoded protein: CASRGGWAGTGAYEQYF.

The CDR3 is CASSSGLNSGRARDTQYF. The DNA of the CDR3 is TGTGCCAGCAGCTCCGGCCTCAATAGCGGGAGGGCCAGGGATACGCAGTATTTT. V and J are TRBV7-2 and TRBJ2-3; 11 bases align to TRBD2. Unmatched junction bases numbered 15, after V lost 4 bases and J lost 6 bases. The CDR3 has 18 amino acids. Looked up from germline, CDR1 is SGHTA and CDR2 is FQGNSA.

The V and J genes are TRBV6-2 or TRBV6-3 and TRBJ1-2; tentatively, D is TRBD1 (5 bases). This CDR3 spans 17 amino acids. V was cut by 2 bases and J by 9 bases, with 25 bases left in between. CDR1 MNHEY and CDR2 SVGEGT come from the germline V gene. The CDR3 here is CASSYIEISGTRGSYTF. In DNA form, the CDR3 reads TGTGCCAGCAGTTACATCGAAATCTCCGGGACGAGGGGTAGCTACACCTTC.

The chain couples TRBV11-2 to TRBJ1-4, with TRBD1 matching over 9 bases. The CDR3 contains 15 residues. The germline V gene encodes CDR1 SGHAT and CDR2 FQNNGV. Germline trimming cut 3 bases from V and 6 bases from J; bases unmatched to any gene: 5. The CDR3 nucleotides are TGTGCCAGCAGCTTGGGGGACAGGGACTATGAAAAACTGTTTTTT. It yields the protein CASSLGDRDYEKLFF.

The chain carries TRBV4-1 and TRBJ2-7; TRBD2 matches at 8 bases. V shed 2 bases, J shed 3 bases, and the junction held 6 bases outside the gene matches. Germline V gene sequence: CDR1 MGHRA, CDR2 YSYEKL. CDR3 size: 15 residues. The CDR3, as DNA: TGCGCCAGCAGCCAACCCGAGCGGGAGCTCTACGAGCAGTACTTC. Protein: CASSQPERELYEQYF.

The chain has TRBV4-1 and TRBJ1-2, with a tentative D call TRBD1 (5 bases). The V and J ends lost 0 bases and 6 bases respectively, with 17 bases between them. In germline, CDR1 is MGHRA, CDR2 YSYEKL. The CDR3 consists of 16 residues. The CDR3 nucleotides read TGCGCCAGCAGCCAAGACCTGGCAGGGATTGGTAATGGCTACACCTTC. It translates to CASSQDLAGIGNGYTF.

The CDR3, as DNA: TGTGCCAGCAGCCCAACTAGGGGACTAGCGGGAGGGGACACGCCCTACGAGCAGTACTTC. This gives the protein CASSPTRGLAGGDTPYEQYF. This chain joins TRBV21-1 and TRBJ2-7; the DNA was not used to check the table's D call, TRBD2. TRBV21-1 is a pseudogene segment. This CDR3 contains 20 residues.

This clone was observed a few times. The chain combines TRBV28 with TRBJ1-5; a weak D match, TRBD1 (6 bases). The CDR3 totals 12 residues. Between the trimmed V and J ends, which lost 8 bases and 7 bases, there was a span of 12 bases. CDR1 is MDHEN, CDR2 SYDVKM, per germline. CDR3 sequence: CASALGGQPQHF. The DNA of the CDR3 is TGTGCCAGCGCTCTTGGGGGCCAGCCCCAGCATTTT.

This chain uses TRBV20-1 with TRBJ2-7; D is possibly TRBD2 (6 bases). Germline V lookup: CDR1 DFQATT, CDR2 SNEGSKA (reference sequence). The CDR3 is 13 residues long. Trimming removed 3 bases from V and 7 bases from J, with 16 bases in between. The CDR3 protein is CSASYTGVGEQYF. The CDR3 DNA reads TGCAGTGCTAGTTATACGGGAGTGGGTGAGCAGTACTTC.